What follows are 5 T cell receptor beta chains derived from one specimen sequenced in a study of monozygotic twins with inflammatory bowel disease. TCRdb re-called the 5' RACE reads; every CDR3 protein appears as one record, without DNA. The data show 350,000 to 400,000 distinct CDR3 sequences, and the top ten clones hold just over 2.5%. Sequencing was done on a sample of blood. The receptors stem from a human donor with ulcerative colitis or Crohn's disease, or a healthy co-twin of an affected twin (not recorded which).

The CDR3: CASSLIMSSYNEQFF. The rearrangement uses TRBV5-1 and TRBJ2-1. The CDR3 covers 15 residues. Germline V gene sequence: CDR1 SGHRS, CDR2 YFSETQ.

V gene TRBV28 combines with J gene TRBJ1-6; there is no DNA to check the TCRdb D call of TRBD1. The CDR3 spans 15 residues. Germline V gene data show CDR1 as MDHEN and CDR2 as SYDVKM. The CDR3 sequence is CASSSEGTGDSPLHF. Full variable domain (outside the CDR3, taken from reference TRBV28 and TRBJ1-6): DVKVTQSSRYLVKRTGEKVFLECVQDMDHENMFWYRQDPGLGLRLIYFSYDVKMKEKGDIPEGYSVSREKKERFSLILESASTNQTSMYLCASSSEGTGDSPLHFGNGTRLTVT.

The genes are TRBV5-1 and TRBJ2-7; there is no DNA to check the TCRdb D call of TRBD1. Germline V gives CDR1 SGHRS, CDR2 YFSETQ. The CDR3 has 16 amino acids. The CDR3 sequence is CASSAGQGSGSYEQYF.

The genes are TRBV7-2 and TRBJ1-4. CDR1 is SGHTA and CDR2 is FQGNSA in the germline V gene. The CDR3 length is 15 residues. CDR3 sequence: CASGSEGSSNEKLFF.

V usage is TRBV19 and J usage is TRBJ2-2; as DNA is missing, the TRBD2 call by TCRdb cannot be tested. The CDR3 length is 16 residues. Germline lookup yields CDR1 LNHDA and CDR2 SQIVND (reference sequence). The CDR3 sequence: CASSMLTRLNTGELFF.